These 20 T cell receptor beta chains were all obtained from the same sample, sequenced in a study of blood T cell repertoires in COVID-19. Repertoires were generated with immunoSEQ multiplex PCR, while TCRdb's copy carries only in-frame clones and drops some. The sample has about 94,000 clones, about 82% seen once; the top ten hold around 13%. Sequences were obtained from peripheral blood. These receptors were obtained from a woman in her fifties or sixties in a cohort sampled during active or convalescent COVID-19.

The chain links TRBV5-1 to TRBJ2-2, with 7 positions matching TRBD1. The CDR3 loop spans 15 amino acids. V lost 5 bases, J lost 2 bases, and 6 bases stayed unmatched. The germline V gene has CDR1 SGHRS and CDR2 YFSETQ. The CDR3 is CASRSGTVNTGELFF. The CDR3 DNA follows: TGCGCCAGCAGGTCCGGGACAGTCAACACCGGGGAGCTGTTTTTT. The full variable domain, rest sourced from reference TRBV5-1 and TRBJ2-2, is KAGVTQTPRYLIKTRGQQVTLSCSPISGHRSVSWYQQTPGQGLQFLFEYFSETQRNKGNFPGRFSGRQFSNSRSEMNVSTLELGDSALYLCASRSGTVNTGELFFGEGSRLTVL.

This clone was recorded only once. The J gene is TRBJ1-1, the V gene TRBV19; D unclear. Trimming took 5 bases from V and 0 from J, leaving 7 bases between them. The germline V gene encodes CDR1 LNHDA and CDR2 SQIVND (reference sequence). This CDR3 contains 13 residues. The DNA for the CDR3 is TGTGCCAGTAGTTGGGAGTTGAACACTGAAGCTTTCTTT. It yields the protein CASSWELNTEAFF.

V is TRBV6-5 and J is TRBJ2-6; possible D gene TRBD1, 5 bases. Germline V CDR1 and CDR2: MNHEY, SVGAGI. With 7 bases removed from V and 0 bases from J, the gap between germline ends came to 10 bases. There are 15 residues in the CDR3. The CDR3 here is CASTTAVSGANVLTF. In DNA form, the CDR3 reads TGTGCCAGCACGACAGCCGTCTCTGGGGCCAACGTCCTGACTTTC.

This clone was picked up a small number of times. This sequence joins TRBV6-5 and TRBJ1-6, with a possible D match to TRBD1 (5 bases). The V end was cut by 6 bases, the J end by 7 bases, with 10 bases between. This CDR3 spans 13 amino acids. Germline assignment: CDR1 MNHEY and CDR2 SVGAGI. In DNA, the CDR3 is TGTGCCAGCAGAAGACAGTCCAATTCACCCCTCCACTTT. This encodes CASRRQSNSPLHF.

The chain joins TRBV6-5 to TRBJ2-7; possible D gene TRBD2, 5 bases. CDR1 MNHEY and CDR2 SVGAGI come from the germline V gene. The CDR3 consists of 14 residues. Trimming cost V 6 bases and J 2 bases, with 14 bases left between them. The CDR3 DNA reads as TGTGCCAGCAGCACCCACATGGGAGCCTACGAGCAGTACTTC. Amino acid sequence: CASSTHMGAYEQYF.

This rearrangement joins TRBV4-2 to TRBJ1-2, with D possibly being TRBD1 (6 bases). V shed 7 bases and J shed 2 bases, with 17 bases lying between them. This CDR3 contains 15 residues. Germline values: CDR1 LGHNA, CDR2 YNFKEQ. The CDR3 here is CASTLGTPLNYGYTF. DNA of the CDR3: TGTGCCAGCACCTTAGGGACACCGTTAAACTATGGCTACACCTTC.

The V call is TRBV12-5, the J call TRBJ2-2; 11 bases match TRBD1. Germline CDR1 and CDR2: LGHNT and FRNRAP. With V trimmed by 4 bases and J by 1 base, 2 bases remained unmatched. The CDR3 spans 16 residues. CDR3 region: CASGSGQGENTGELFF. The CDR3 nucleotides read TGTGCTAGTGGTTCGGGACAGGGGGAGAACACCGGGGAGCTGTTTTTT.

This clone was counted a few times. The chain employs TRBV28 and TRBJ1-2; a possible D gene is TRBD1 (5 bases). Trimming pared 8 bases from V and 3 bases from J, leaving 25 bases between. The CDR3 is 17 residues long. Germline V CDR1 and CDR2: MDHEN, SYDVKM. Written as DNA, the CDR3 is TGTGCCAGCTCCCCCCTTCAAGGGGCAGGGTTTGACTATGGCTACACCTTC. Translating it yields CASSPLQGAGFDYGYTF.

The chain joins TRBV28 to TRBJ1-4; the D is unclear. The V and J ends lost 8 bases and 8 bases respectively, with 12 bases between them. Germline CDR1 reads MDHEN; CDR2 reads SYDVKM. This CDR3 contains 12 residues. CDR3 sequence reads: CASRGPTEKLFF. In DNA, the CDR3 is TGTGCCAGCCGGGGTCCGACCGAAAAACTGTTTTTT.

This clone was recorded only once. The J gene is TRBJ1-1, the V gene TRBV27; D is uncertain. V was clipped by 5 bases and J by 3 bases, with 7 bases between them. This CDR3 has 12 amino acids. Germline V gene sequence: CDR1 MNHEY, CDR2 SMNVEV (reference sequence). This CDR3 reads CASSNQDTEAFF. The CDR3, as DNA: TGTGCCAGCAGTAATCAGGACACTGAAGCTTTCTTT.

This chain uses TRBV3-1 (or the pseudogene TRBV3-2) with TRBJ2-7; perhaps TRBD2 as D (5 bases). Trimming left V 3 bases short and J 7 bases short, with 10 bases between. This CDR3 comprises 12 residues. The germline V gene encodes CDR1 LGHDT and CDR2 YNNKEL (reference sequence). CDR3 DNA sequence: TGTGCCAGCAGCCAGTTCGGGGAGGAGCAGTACTTC. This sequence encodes CASSQFGEEQYF.

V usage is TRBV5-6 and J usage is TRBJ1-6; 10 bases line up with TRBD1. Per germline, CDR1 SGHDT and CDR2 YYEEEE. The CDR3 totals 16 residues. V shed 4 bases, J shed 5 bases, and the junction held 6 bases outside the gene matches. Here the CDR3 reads CASSLDGTGDNSPLHF. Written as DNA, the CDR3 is TGTGCCAGCAGCCTTGACGGGACAGGGGATAATTCACCCCTCCACTTT. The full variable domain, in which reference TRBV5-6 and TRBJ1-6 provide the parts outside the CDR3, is DAGVTQSPTHLIKTRGQQVTLRCSPKSGHDTVSWYQQALGQGPQFIFQYYEEEERQRGNFPDRFSGHQFPNYSSELNVNALLLGDSALYLCASSLDGTGDNSPLHFGNGTRLTVT.

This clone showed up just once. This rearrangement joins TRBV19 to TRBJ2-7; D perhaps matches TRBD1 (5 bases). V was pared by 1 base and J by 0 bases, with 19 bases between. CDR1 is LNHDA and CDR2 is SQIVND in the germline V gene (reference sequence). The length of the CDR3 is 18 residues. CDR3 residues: CASSIVSTVGPSSYEQYF. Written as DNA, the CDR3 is TGTGCCAGTAGTATAGTGTCGACAGTCGGCCCCAGCTCCTACGAGCAGTACTTC. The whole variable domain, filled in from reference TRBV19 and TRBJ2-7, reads DGGITQSPKYLFRKEGQNVTLSCEQNLNHDAMYWYRQDPGQGLRLIYYSQIVNDFQKGDIAEGYSVSREKKESFPLTVTSAQKNPTAFYLCASSIVSTVGPSSYEQYFGPGTRLTVT.

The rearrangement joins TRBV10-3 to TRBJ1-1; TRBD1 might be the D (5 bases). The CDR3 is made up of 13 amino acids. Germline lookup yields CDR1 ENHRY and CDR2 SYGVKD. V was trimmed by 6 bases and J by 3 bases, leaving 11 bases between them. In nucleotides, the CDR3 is TGTGCCATCAGGAACCTACAGGACACTGAAGCTTTCTTT. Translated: CAIRNLQDTEAFF.

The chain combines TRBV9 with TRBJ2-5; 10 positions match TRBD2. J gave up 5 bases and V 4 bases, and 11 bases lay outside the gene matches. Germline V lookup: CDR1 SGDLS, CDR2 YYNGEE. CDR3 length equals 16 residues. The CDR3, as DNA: TGTGCCAGCAGCTGGGTGGCTAGCGGGGGCATGGAGACCCAGTACTTC. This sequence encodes CASSWVASGGMETQYF.

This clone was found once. CDR3 sequence reads: CASSPLSLSGGNTIYF. The CDR3 bases are TGTGCCAGCTCACCCCTATCCCTTTCAGGAGGAAACACCATATATTTT. The J gene is TRBJ1-3, the V gene TRBV18; D uncertain. Germline CDR1 is KGHSH and CDR2 is LQKENI. V lost 3 bases to trimming and J lost 4 bases, with 16 bases between them. The CDR3 runs 16 residues.

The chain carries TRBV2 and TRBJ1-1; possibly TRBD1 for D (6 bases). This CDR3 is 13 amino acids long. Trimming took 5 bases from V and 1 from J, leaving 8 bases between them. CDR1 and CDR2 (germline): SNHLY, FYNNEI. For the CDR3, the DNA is TGTGCCAGCAGTTGGACAGAGAACACTGAAGCTTTCTTT. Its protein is CASSWTENTEAFF.

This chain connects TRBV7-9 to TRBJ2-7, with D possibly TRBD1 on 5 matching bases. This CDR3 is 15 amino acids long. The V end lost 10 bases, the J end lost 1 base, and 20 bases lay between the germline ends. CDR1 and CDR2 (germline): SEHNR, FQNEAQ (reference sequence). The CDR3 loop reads CATNGRAGPSYEQYF. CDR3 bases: TGTGCCACCAACGGCAGGGCAGGCCCGTCCTACGAGCAGTACTTC.

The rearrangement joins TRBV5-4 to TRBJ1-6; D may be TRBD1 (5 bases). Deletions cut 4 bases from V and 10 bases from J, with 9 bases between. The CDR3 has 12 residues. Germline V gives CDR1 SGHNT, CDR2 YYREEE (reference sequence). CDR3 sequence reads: CASSIQDSPLHF. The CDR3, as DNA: TGTGCCAGCAGCATACAGGACTCACCCCTCCACTTT.

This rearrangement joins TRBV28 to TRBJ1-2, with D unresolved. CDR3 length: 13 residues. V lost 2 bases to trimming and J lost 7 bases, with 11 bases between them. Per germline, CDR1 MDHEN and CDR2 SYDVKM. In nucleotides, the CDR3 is TGTGCCAGCAGTTTAACTAGGTCCAGTGGCTACACCTTC. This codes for CASSLTRSSGYTF.